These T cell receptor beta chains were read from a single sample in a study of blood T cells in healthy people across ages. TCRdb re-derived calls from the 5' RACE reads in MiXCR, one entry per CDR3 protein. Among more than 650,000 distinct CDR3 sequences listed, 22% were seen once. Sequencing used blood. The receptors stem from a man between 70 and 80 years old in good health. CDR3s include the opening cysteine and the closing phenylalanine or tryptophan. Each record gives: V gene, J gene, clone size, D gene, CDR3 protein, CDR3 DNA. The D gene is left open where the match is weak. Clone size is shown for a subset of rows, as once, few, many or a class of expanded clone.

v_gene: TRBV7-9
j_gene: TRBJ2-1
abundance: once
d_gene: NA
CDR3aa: CASSLEMSSYNEQFF
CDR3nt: TGTGCCAGCAGTTTAGAGATGAGCTCCTACAATGAGCAGTTCTTC

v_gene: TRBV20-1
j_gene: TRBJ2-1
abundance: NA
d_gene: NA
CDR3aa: CSARMGVNEQFF
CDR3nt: TGCAGTGCTAGAATGGGGGTCAATGAGCAGTTCTTC

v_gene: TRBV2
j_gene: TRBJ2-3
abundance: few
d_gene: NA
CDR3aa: CASSELAGDTQYF
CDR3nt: TGTGCCAGCAGTGAACTAGCAGGCGATACGCAGTATTTT

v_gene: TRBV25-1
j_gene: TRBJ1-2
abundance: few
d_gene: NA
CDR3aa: CASSESQANYGYTF
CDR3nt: TGTGCCAGCAGTGAGTCACAGGCTAACTATGGCTACACCTTC

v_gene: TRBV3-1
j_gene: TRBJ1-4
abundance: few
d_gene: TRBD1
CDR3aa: CASSQGRDRVDEKLFF
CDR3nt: TGTGCCAGCAGCCAGGGACGGGACAGGGTGGATGAAAAACTGTTTTTT

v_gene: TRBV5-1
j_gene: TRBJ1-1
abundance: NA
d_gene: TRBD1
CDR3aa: CASSLGTGGAEAFF
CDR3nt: TGCGCCAGCAGCCTCGGAACAGGGGGGGCTGAAGCTTTCTTT

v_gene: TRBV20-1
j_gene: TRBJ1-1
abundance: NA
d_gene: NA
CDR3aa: CSAPGKNTEAFF
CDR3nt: TGCAGTGCGCCGGGGAAGAACACTGAAGCTTTCTTT

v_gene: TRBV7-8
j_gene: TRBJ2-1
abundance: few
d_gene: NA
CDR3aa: CASSVDPSLYNEQFF
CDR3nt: TGTGCCAGCAGCGTGGACCCTAGTCTCTACAATGAGCAGTTCTTC

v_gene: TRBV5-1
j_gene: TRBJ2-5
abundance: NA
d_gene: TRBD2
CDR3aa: CASSSGLAGEAQYF
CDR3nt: TGCGCCAGCAGCTCTGGACTAGCTGGGGAGGCCCAGTACTTC

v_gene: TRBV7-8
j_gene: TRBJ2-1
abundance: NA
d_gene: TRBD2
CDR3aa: CASSLELTSGVYEQFF
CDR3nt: TGTGCCAGCAGCTTAGAGTTGACTAGCGGGGTTTATGAGCAGTTCTTC

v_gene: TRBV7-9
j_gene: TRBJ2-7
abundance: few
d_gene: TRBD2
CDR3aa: CASSGAPSVGGGEQYF
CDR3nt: TGTGCCAGCAGCGGCGCACCATCGGTTGGGGGGGGCGAGCAGTACTTC

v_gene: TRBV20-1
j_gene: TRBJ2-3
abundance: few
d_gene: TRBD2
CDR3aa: CSATSGGGTDTQYF
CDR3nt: TGCAGTGCTACAAGCGGGGGTGGTACAGATACGCAGTATTTT

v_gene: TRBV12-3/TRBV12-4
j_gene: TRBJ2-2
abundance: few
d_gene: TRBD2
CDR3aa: CASSYREIAGPGELFF
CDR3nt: TGTGCCAGCAGTTACCGTGAAATAGCGGGGCCCGGGGAGCTGTTTTTT

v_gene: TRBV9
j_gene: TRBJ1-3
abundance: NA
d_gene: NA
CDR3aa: CASSGPGAESGNTIYF
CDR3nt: TGTGCCAGCAGCGGCCCAGGGGCAGAGTCTGGAAACACCATATATTTT

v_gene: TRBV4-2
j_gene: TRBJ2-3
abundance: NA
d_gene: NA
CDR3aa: CASSHLMGPADTQYF
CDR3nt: TGTGCCAGCAGCCACCTAATGGGCCCCGCAGATACGCAGTATTTT

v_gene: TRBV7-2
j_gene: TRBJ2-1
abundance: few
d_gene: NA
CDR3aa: CASSLSRLYNEQFF
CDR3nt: TGTGCCAGCAGCTTAAGCCGACTTTACAATGAGCAGTTCTTC

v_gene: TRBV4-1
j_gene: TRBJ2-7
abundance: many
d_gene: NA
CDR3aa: CASSQGRLYEQYF
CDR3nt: TGCGCCAGCAGCCAAGGCAGGCTCTACGAGCAGTACTTC

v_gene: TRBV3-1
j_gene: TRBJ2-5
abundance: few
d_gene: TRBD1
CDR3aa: CASSQDWTGKGETQYF
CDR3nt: TGTGCCAGCAGCCAAGATTGGACAGGGAAGGGAGAGACCCAGTACTTC

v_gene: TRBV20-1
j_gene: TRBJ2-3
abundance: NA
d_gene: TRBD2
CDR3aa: CSAERTSGDTDTQYF
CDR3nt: TGCAGTGCAGAGCGGACTAGCGGGGATACAGATACGCAGTATTTT

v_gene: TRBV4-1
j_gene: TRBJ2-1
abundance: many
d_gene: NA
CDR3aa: CASSQERQSYNEQFF
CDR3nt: TGCGCCAGCAGCCAAGAGCGGCAGAGCTACAATGAGCAGTTCTTC

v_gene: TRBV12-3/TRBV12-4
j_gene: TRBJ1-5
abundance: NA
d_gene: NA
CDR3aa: CASRDGGYQPQHF
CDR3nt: TGTGCCAGCAGAGACGGGGGGTATCAGCCCCAGCATTTT

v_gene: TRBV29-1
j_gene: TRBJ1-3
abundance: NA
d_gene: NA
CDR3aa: CSVSDGAGNTIYF
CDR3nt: TGCAGCGTTTCTGACGGCGCTGGAAACACCATATATTTT

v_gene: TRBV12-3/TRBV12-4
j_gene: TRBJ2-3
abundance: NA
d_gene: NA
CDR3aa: CASSSWGDTQYF
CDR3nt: TGTGCCAGCAGTTCCTGGGGAGATACGCAGTATTTT

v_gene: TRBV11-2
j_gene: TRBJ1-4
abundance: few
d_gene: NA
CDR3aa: CASSLGQGRKLFF
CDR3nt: TGTGCCAGCAGCTTAGGTCAGGGGCGAAAACTGTTTTTT

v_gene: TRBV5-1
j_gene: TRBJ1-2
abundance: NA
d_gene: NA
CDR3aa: CASSHGPSNYGYTF
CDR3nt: TGCGCCAGCAGCCATGGACCGAGTAACTATGGCTACACCTTC

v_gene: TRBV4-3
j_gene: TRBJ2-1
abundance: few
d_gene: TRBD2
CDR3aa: CASSQDWTSPSYNEQFF
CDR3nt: TGCGCCAGCAGCCAAGATTGGACTAGTCCTTCCTACAATGAGCAGTTCTTC

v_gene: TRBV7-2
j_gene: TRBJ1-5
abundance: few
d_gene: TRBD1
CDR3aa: CASSLDRGRNQPQHF
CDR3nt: TGTGCCAGCAGCTTAGACAGGGGGCGTAATCAGCCCCAGCATTTT

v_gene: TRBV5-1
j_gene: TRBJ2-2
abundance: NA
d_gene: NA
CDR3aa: CASSWVGDDGELFF
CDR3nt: TGCGCCAGCAGCTGGGTTGGGGATGACGGGGAGCTGTTTTTT

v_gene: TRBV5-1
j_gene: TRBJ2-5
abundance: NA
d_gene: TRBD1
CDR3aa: CASSLETDRVQETQYF
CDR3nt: TGCGCCAGCAGCTTGGAAACGGACAGGGTTCAAGAGACCCAGTACTTC

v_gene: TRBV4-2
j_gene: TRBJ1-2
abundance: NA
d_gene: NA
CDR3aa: CASSQDTGSPYGYTF
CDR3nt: TGTGCCAGCAGCCAAGATACGGGGTCTCCCTATGGCTACACCTTC

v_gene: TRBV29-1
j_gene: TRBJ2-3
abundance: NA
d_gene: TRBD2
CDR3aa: CSVGLAGGVDTQYF
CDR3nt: TGCAGCGTGGGACTAGCGGGAGGGGTAGATACGCAGTATTTT

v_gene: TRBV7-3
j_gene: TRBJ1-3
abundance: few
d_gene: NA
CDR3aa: CASSLNPGLKGNTIYF
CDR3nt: TGTGCCAGCAGCTTAAACCCCGGGTTAAAGGGAAACACCATATATTTT

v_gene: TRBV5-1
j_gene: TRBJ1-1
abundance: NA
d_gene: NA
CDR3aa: CASRFDIGQNTEAFF
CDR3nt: TGCGCCAGCAGATTCGATATCGGACAGAACACTGAAGCTTTCTTT

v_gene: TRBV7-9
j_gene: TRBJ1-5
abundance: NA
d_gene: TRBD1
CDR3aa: CASSQTTGGSQPQHF
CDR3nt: TGTGCCAGCAGCCAAACTACAGGGGGCAGTCAGCCCCAGCATTTT

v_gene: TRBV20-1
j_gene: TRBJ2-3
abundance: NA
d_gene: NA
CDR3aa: CSARSTTSTDTQYF
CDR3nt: TGCAGTGCTAGGTCGACCACTAGCACAGATACGCAGTATTTT

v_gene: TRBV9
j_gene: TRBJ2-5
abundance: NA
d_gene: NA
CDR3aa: CASSETFGRLTETQYF
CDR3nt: TGTGCCAGCAGCGAGACCTTCGGACGGCTGACGGAGACCCAGTACTTC

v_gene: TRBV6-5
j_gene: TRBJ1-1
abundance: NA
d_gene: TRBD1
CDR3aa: CASSYGRGLQAFF
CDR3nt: TGTGCCAGCAGTTACGGCAGGGGGCTACAAGCTTTCTTT

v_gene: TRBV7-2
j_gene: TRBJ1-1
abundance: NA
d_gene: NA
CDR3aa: CASSTEIQGAEAFF
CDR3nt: TGTGCCAGCAGCACGGAAATTCAGGGAGCTGAAGCTTTCTTT

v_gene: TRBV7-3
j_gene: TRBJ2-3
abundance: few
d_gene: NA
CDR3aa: CASSLRPDHTDTQYF
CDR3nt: TGTGCCAGCAGCTTACGTCCGGACCACACAGATACGCAGTATTTT

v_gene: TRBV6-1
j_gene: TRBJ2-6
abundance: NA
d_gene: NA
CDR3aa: CASSVGRNSGANVLTF
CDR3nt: TGTGCCAGCAGTGTGGGACGGAACTCTGGGGCCAACGTCCTGACTTTC

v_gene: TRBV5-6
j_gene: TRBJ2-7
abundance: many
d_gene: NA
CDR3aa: CASSSLMSYEQYF
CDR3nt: TGTGCCAGCAGCTCCCTGATGTCCTACGAGCAGTACTTC

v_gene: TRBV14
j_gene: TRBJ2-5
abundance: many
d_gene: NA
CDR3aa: CASSQGVAGGETQYF
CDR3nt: TGTGCCAGCAGCCAAGGTGTAGCCGGAGGCGAGACCCAGTACTTC

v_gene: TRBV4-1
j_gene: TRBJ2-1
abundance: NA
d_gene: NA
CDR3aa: CASSQDLAPALNEQFF
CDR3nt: TGCGCCAGCAGCCAAGACCTAGCCCCCGCCCTCAATGAGCAGTTCTTC

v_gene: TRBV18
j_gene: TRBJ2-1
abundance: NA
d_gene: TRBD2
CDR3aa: CASSPSPSGRMVEQFF
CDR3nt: TGTGCCAGCTCACCATCCCCTAGCGGGAGGATGGTTGAGCAGTTCTTC

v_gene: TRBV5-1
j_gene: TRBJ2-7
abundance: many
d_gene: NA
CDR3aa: CASSARQDPYEQYF
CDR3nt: TGCGCCAGCAGCGCTCGACAGGACCCCTACGAGCAGTACTTC

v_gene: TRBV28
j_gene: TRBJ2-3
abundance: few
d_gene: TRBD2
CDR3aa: CASSLRPAAGATDTQYF
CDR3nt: TGTGCCAGCAGCTTACGTCCCGCAGCGGGGGCCACAGATACGCAGTATTTT

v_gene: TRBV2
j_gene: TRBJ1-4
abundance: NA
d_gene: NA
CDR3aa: CASRQSNEKLFF
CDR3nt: TGTGCCAGCAGGCAGTCAAATGAAAAACTGTTTTTT

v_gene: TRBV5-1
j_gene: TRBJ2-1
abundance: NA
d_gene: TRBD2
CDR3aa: CASIGPGTSSYNEQFF
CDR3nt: TGCGCCAGCATTGGCCCAGGGACTAGCTCCTACAATGAGCAGTTCTTC

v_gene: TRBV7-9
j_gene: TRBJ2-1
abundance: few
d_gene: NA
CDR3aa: CASRPSLGSESYEQFF
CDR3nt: TGTGCCAGCAGACCAAGTCTAGGGTCGGAATCCTATGAGCAGTTCTTC

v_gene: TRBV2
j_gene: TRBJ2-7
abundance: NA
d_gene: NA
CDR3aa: CASRSVRVYEQYF
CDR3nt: TGTGCCAGCAGAAGCGTCAGGGTTTACGAGCAGTACTTC

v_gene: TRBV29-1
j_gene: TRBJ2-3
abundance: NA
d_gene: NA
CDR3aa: CSVGGTLIDTQYF
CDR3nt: TGCAGCGTTGGGGGTACATTAATAGATACGCAGTATTTT

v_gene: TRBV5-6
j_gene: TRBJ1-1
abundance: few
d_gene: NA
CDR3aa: CASSLAYTGNTEAFF
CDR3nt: TGTGCCAGCAGCTTGGCCTATACTGGTAACACTGAAGCTTTCTTT

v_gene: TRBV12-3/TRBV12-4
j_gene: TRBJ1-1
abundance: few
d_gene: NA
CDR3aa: CASSFSGTTEAFF
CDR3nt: TGTGCCAGCAGTTTCTCAGGGACCACTGAAGCTTTCTTT

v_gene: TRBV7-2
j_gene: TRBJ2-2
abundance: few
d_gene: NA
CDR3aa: CASSLDRATGELFF
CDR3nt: TGTGCCAGCAGCTTAGACAGAGCCACCGGGGAGCTGTTTTTT

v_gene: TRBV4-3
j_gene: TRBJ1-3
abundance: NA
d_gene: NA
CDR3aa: CASSQETGSGNTIYF
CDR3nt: TGCGCCAGCAGCCAAGAGACAGGCTCTGGAAACACCATATATTTT

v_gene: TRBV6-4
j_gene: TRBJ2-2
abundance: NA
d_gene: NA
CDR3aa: CASSDSMDTGELFF
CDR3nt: TGTGCCAGCAGTGACTCGATGGACACCGGGGAGCTGTTTTTT

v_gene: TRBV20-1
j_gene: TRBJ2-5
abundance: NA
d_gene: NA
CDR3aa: CSARDSGFWETQYF
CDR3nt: TGCAGTGCTAGAGATTCGGGGTTTTGGGAGACCCAGTACTTC

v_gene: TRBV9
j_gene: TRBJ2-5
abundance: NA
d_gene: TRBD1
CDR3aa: CASSVDISGGGGETQYF
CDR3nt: TGTGCCAGCAGCGTAGATATATCAGGGGGCGGAGGGGAGACCCAGTACTTC

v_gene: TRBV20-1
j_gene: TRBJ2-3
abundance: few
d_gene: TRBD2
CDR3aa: CSASRASGRDTQYF
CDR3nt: TGCAGTGCTAGTAGGGCTAGCGGGAGGGATACGCAGTATTTT

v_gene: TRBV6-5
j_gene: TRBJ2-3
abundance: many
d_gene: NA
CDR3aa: CASSRKDTQYF
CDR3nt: TGTGCCAGCAGTAGGAAAGATACGCAGTATTTT